This TCR beta chain was identified during a study of patients and donors after allogeneic stem cell transplantation. The CDR3 length is 15 residues. Trimming shortened V by 0 bases and J by 0 bases, and 7 bases separated the two germline ends. Germline-derived CDR1 and CDR2 are SGDLS and YYNGEE. This clonotype was detected only a few times. One entry per CDR3 protein, called by TCRdb with MiXCR from the RT-PCR reads. The data contain approximately 210,000 distinct CDR3 sequences, around two fifths of them singletons. Sequenced material: blood, either unsorted or a sorted T cell fraction (not recorded which). The TCR originated in a human donor who was either an allogeneic HSCT recipient or a stem cell or donor lymphocyte infusion donor (not recorded which). It is not recorded whose cells these are; they may come from a transplant donor. This chain joins TRBV9 and TRBJ2-1; D is unresolved. CDR3 nucleotides: TGTGCCAGCAGCGTAGAGAGCGTCTCCTACAATGAGCAGTTCTTC. It yields the protein CASSVESVSYNEQFF.